This TCR beta chain derives from a study of CD8 T cells in Susac syndrome. This CDR3 spans 12 amino acids. After removal of 5 bases from V and 8 bases from J, the junction contained 5 bases not matched to a gene. Comment on this clonotype: The antigen remains undetermined.

In blood CD8+ and CD4+ T cells, TCR beta underwent sequencing. Treatment-naive patients with stable or active relapsing-remitting disease served as multiple sclerosis controls. Notes on the study in general: Individuals included in the TCR sequencing and HLA analysis were acknowledged by the study to be relatively few in number.

Reverse transcription of about 0.45 to 1 ug RNA was performed with random hexamers. It was immunoSEQ multiplex PCR that amplified TCR beta CDR3 across 54 Vbeta and 13 Jbeta. TCRdb analysed the immunoSEQ multiplex PCR reads with MiXCR anew, one entry per CDR3 protein. The data show about 57,000 distinct CDR3 sequences, roughly 93% seen once. The sequenced sample was CD8+ T cells from PBMCs. V gene TRBV12-3 or TRBV12-4 combines with J gene TRBJ1-2; 7 nucleotides line up with TRBD1. This TCR was recovered from a human donor with multiple sclerosis. The CDR3 region has the DNA TGTGCCAGCAGTCCGACAGGGTACGGCTACACCTTC. This encodes CASSPTGYGYTF.